The entry below gives a single T cell receptor (beta chain) sequence along with its context. The antigen is unknown. Drawing of blood for sampling happened at baseline, at cycle 4 day 1, and at cycle 7 day 1. Germline V gives CDR1 WSHSY, CDR2 SAAADI. V dropped 3 bases and J dropped 6 bases, with 20 bases sitting between them. The length of the CDR3 is 16 residues. This entry comes from a study of OX40 agonist ivuxolimab in advanced cancers. Overall study context: The mean age was approximately 60 years, ranging from 23 to 79, with roughly four fifths of participants male.

General study findings and limits: The CD4+ and CD8+ T cells in the blood had expanded clonally by week 6 at 0.1 to 3.0 mg/kg.

Generated by immunoSEQ multiplex PCR, the TCRdb table keeps only in-frame clones and is missing some. The profile shows about 54,000 clones, over 70% of them singletons. Source: CD4+ or CD8+ T cells sorted from blood, taken in a trial of the OX40 agonist ivuxolimab. V usage is TRBV10-2 and J usage is TRBJ1-2, with no clear D. The TCR originated in an adult with an advanced solid tumor such as melanoma, head and neck, liver or kidney cancer. CDR3 DNA sequence: TGCGCCAGCAGTGACGGAGGCAGCCGAAGGAAAAATGGCTACACCTTC. This translates into CASSDGGSRRKNGYTF.